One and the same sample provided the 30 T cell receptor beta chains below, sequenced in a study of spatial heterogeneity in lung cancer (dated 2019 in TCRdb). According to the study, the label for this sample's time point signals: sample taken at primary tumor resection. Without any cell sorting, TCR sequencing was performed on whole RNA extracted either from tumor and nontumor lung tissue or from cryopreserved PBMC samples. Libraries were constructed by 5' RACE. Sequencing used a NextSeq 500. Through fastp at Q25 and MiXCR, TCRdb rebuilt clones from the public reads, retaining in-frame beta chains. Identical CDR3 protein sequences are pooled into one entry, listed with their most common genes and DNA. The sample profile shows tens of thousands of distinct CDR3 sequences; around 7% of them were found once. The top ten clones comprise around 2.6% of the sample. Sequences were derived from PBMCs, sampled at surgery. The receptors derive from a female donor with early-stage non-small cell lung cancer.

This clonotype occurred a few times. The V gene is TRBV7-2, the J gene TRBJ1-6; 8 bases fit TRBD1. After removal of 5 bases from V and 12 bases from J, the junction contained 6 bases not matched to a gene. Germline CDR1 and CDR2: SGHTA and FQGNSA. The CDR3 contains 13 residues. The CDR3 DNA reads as TGTGCCAGCAGCCCGGACAGGGAGGGACCCCTCCACTTT. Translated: CASSPDREGPLHF.

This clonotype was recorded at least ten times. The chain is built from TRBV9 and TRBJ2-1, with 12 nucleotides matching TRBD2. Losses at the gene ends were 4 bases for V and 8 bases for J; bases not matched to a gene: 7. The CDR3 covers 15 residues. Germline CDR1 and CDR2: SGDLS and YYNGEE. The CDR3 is CASSLPSGGAYEQFF. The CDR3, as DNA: TGTGCCAGCAGCTTGCCTAGCGGGGGGGCCTATGAGCAGTTCTTC.

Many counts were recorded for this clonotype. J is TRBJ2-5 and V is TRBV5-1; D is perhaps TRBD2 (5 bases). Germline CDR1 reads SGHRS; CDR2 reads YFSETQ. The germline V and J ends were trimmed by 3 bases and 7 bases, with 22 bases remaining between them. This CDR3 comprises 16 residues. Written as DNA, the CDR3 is TGCGCCAGCAGCTCCCCTCTCTCGGACCTCCGGGGGACCCAGTACTTC. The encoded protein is CASSSPLSDLRGTQYF.

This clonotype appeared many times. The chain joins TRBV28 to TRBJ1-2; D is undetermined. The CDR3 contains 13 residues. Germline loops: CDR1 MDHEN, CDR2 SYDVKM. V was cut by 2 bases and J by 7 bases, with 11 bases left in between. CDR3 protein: CASSLILTSGYTF. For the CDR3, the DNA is TGTGCCAGCAGTTTAATTTTGACCTCTGGCTACACCTTC.

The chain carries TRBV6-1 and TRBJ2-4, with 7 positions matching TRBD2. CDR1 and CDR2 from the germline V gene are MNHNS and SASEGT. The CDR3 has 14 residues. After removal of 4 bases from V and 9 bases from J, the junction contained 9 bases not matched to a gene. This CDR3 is CASSGEGSFSIQYF. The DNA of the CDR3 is TGTGCCAGCAGTGGGGAGGGGTCCTTTAGCATTCAGTACTTC.

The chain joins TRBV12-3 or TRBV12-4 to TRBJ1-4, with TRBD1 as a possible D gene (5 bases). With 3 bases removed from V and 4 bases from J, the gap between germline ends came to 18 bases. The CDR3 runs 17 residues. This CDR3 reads CASSFLARGAGNEKLFF. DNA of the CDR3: TGTGCCAGCAGTTTTTTAGCCCGGGGCGCGGGTAATGAAAAACTGTTTTTT.

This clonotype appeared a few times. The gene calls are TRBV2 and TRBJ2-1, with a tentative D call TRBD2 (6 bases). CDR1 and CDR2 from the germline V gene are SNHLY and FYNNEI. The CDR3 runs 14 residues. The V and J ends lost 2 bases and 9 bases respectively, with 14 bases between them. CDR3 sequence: CASSENGGGLEQFF. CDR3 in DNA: TGTGCCAGCAGTGAAAACGGGGGAGGCCTTGAGCAGTTCTTC.

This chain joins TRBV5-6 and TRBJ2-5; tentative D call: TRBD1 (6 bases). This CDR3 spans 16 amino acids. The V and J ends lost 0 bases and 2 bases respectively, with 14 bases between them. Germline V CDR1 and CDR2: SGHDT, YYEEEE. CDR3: CASSLEWDTKQETQYF. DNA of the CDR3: TGTGCCAGCAGCTTGGAATGGGACACCAAACAAGAGACCCAGTACTTC.

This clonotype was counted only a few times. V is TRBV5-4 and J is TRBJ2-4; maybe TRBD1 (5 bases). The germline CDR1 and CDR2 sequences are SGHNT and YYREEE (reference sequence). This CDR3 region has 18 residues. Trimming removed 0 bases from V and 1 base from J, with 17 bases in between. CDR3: CASSLVQGTVVAKNIQYF. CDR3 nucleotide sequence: TGTGCCAGCAGCTTGGTTCAGGGTACGGTGGTGGCCAAAAACATTCAGTACTTC.

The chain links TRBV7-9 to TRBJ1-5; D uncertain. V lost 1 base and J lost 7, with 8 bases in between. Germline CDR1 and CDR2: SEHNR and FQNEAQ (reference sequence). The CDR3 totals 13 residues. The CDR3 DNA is TGTGCCAGCAGCTTAGAAGGGCCACAGCCCCAGCATTTT. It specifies CASSLEGPQPQHF. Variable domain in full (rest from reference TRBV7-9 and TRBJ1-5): DTGVSQNPRHKITKRGQNVTFRCDPISEHNRLYWYRQTLGQGPEFLTYFQNEAQLEKSRLLSDRFSAERPKGSFSTLEIQRTEQGDSAMYLCASSLEGPQPQHFGDGTRLSIL.

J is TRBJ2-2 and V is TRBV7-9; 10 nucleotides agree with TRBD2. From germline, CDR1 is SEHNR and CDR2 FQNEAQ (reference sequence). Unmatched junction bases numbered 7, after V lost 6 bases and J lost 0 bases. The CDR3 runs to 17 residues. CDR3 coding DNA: TGTGCCAGCAGGGATCCGGGACTAGCGTCGAACACCGGGGAGCTGTTTTTT. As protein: CASRDPGLASNTGELFF.

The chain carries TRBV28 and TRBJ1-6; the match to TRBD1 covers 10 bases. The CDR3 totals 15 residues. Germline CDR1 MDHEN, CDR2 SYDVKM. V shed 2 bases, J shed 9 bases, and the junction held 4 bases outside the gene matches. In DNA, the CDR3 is TGTGCCAGCAGTTTAGGGGGACAGGGGAGTTCACCCCTCCACTTT. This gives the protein CASSLGGQGSSPLHF.

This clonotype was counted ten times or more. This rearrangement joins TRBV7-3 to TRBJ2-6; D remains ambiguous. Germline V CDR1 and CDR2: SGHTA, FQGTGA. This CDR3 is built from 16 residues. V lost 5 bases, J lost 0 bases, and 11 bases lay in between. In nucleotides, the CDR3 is TGTGCCAGCAGCCACGGACGGAGCTCTGGGGCCAACGTCCTGACTTTC. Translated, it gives CASSHGRSSGANVLTF.

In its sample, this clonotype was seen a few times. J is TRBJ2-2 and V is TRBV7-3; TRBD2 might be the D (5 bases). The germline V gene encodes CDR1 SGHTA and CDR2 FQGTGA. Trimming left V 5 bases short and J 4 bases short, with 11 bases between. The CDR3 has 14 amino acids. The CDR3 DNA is TGTGCCAGCAGCCCCAGGACTTCCACCGGGGAGCTGTTTTTT. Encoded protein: CASSPRTSTGELFF. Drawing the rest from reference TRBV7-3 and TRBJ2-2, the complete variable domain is GAGVSQTPSNKVTEKGKYVELRCDPISGHTALYWYRQSLGQGPEFLIYFQGTGAADDSGLPNDRFFAVRPEGSVSTLKIQRTERGDSAVYLCASSPRTSTGELFFGEGSRLTVL.

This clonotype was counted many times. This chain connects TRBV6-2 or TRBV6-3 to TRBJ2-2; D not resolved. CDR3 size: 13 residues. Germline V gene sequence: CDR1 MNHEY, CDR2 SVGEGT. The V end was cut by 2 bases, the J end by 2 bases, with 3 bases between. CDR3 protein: CASSYPNTGELFF. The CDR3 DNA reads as TGTGCCAGCAGTTACCCCAACACCGGGGAGCTGTTTTTT.

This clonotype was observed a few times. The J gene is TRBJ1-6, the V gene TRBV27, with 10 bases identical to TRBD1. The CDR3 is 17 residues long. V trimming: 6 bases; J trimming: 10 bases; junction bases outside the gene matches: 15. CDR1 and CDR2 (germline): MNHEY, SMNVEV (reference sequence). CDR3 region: CASSPPRGTGERSPLHF. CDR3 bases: TGTGCCAGCAGCCCCCCCCGGGGGACAGGGGAACGATCACCCCTCCACTTT.

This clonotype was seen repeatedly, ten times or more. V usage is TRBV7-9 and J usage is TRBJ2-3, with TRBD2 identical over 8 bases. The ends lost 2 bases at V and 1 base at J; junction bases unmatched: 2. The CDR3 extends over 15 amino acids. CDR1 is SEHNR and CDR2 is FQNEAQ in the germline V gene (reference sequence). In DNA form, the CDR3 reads TGTGCCAGCAGCTTAAGCGGGAGTCGCACAGATACGCAGTATTTT. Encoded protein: CASSLSGSRTDTQYF.

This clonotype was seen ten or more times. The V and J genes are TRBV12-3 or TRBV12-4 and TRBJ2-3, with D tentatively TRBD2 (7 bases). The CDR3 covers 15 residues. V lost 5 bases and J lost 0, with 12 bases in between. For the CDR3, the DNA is TGTGCCAGCAGTGGGCGGGGGCGCAGCACAGATACGCAGTATTTT. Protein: CASSGRGRSTDTQYF.

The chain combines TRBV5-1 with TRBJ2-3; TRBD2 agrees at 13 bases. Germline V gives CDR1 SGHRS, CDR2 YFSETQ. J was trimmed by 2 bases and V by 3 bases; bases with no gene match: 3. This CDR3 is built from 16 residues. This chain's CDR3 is CASSWTSGGLTDTQYF. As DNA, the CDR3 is TGCGCCAGCAGCTGGACTAGCGGGGGTCTCACAGATACGCAGTATTTT.

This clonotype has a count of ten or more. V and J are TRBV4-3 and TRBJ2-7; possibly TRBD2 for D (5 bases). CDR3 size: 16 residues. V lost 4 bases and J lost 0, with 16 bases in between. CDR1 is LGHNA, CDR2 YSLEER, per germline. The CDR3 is CASSLNYQRSSYEQYF. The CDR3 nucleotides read TGCGCCAGCAGCCTTAATTACCAGCGGAGCTCCTACGAGCAGTACTTC.

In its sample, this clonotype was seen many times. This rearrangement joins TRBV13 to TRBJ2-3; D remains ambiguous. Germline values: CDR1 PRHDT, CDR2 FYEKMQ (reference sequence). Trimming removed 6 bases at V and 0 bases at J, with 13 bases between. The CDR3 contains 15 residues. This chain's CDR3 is CASSQSQGSTDTQYF. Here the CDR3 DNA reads TGTGCCAGCAGTCAGTCCCAAGGGAGCACAGATACGCAGTATTTT. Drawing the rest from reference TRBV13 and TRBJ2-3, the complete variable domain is AAGVIQSPRHLIKEKRETATLKCYPIPRHDTVYWYQQGPGQDPQFLISFYEKMQSDKGSIPDRFSAQQFSDYHSELNMSSLELGDSALYFCASSQSQGSTDTQYFGPGTRLTVL.

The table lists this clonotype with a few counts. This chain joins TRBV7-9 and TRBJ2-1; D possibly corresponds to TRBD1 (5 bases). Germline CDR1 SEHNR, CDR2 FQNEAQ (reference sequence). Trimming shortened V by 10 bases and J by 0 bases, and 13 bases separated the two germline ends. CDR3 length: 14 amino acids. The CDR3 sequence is CATPTGSSYNEQFF. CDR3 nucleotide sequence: TGTGCCACCCCAACAGGTAGCTCCTACAATGAGCAGTTCTTC.

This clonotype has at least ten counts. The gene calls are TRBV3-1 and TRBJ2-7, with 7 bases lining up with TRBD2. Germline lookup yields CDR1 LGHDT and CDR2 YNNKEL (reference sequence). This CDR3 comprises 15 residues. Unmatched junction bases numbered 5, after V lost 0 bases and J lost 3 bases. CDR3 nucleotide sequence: TGTGCCAGCAGCCAAGACGGGGGAGGGATCTACGAGCAGTACTTC. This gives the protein CASSQDGGGIYEQYF.

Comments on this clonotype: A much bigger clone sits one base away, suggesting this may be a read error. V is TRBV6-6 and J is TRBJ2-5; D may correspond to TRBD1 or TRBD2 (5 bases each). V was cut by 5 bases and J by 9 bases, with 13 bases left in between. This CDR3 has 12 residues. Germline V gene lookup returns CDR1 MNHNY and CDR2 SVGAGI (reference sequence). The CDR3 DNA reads TGTGCCAGCAGTGGGGCTGGGCGGGCCCAGTACTTC. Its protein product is CASSGAGRAQYF.

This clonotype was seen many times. Written as DNA, the CDR3 is TGCAGCGTTGTCGACAGGACGCCAAGCACAGATACGCAGTATTTT. This codes for CSVVDRTPSTDTQYF. The chain employs TRBV29-1 and TRBJ2-3; tentatively, D is TRBD1 (6 bases). V was shortened by 4 bases and J by 0 bases, with 14 bases between the two germline ends. Per germline, CDR1 SQVTM and CDR2 ANQGSEA. This CDR3 contains 15 residues.

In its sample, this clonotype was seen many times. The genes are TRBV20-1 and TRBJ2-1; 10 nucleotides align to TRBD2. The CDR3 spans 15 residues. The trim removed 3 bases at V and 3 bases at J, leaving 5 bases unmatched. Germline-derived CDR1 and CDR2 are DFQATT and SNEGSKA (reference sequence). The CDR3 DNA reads TGCAGTGCTAGTGGCAGACTAGCGGGCTACAATGAGCAGTTCTTC. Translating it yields CSASGRLAGYNEQFF.

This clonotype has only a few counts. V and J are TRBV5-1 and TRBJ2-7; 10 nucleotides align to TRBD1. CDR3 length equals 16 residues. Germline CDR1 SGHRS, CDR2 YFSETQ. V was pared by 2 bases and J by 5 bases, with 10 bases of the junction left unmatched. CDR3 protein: CASSFRLRGTGDEQYF. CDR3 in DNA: TGCGCCAGCAGCTTTCGTTTGAGGGGGACAGGGGACGAGCAGTACTTC.

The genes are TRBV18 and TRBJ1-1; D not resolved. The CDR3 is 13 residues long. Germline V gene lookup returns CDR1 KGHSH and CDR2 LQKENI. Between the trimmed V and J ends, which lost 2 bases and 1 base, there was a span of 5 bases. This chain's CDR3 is CASSPTENTEAFF. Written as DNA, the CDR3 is TGTGCCAGCTCACCAACAGAGAACACTGAAGCTTTCTTT.

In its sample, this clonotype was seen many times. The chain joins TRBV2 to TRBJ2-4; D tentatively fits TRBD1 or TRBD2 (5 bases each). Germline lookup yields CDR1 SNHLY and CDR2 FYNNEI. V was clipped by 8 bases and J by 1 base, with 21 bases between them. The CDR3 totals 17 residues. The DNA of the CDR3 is TGTGCCAGCGGAGGTCTGGGACCCGCTTGGGCCAAAAACATTCAGTACTTC. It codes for CASGGLGPAWAKNIQYF.

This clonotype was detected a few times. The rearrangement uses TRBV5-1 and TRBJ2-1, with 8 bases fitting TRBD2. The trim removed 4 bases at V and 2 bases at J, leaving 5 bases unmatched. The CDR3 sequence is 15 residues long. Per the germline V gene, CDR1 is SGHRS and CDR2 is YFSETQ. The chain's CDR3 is CASSSSGEAYNEQFF. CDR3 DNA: TGCGCCAGCAGCAGTAGCGGGGAGGCCTACAATGAGCAGTTCTTC.